The 32 T cell receptor beta chains below come from one sample, sequenced in a study of blood T cells in healthy people across ages. For the second PCR, which ran for 7 to 11 cycles, a sample-barcoded 5' primer and a J-beta primer mix were used. TCRdb redid the calling of the 5' RACE reads with MiXCR, one entry per CDR3 protein. This table has about 1,500,000 distinct CDR3 sequences, approximately 30% appearing once. The sample comprised blood. These receptors were taken from a woman in her thirties in good health.

V and J are TRBV7-9 and TRBJ1-1; no firm D call. This CDR3 spans 12 amino acids. V gave up 11 bases and J gave up 0 bases, with 10 bases separating them. Germline CDR1 is SEHNR and CDR2 is FQNEAQ (reference sequence). CDR3 nucleotides: TGTGCCTCCGGGGTCATGAACACTGAAGCTTTCTTT. It specifies CASGVMNTEAFF.

This clonotype was counted between two and nine times. V usage is TRBV4-3 and J usage is TRBJ2-1, with 13 bases aligning to TRBD2. V dropped 1 base and J dropped 9; count of bases not matched to a gene: 6. This CDR3 is 16 amino acids long. Germline V gives CDR1 LGHNA, CDR2 YSLEER. CDR3 sequence (DNA): TGCGCCAGCAGCCAAGGACTAGCGGGAGGTAACGGTGAGCAGTTCTTC. This encodes CASSQGLAGGNGEQFF.

This clonotype was seen only a few times. The rearrangement uses TRBV3-1 and TRBJ1-2; D is unresolved. This CDR3 region has 13 residues. Per the germline V gene, CDR1 is LGHDT and CDR2 is YNNKEL (reference sequence). The germline V and J ends were trimmed by 4 bases and 11 bases, with 17 bases remaining between them. The CDR3 DNA is TGTGCCAGCAGCCGCCATTCGTTGGGTGGTTACACCTTC. Amino acids: CASSRHSLGGYTF.

This chain connects TRBV20-1 to TRBJ2-1; D is tentatively TRBD1 or TRBD2 (5 bases each). Germline V CDR1 and CDR2: DFQATT, SNEGSKA (reference sequence). The CDR3 sequence is 15 residues long. Between the trimmed V and J ends, which lost 0 bases and 7 bases, there was a span of 16 bases. The CDR3 nucleotides read TGCAGTGCTAGAGATAGCCGGCGAGGGGAGAATGAGCAGTTCTTC. Its translation is CSARDSRRGENEQFF.

Remarks on this clonotype: A read error may account for a junction end that differs from germline. The chain joins TRBV20-1 to TRBJ1-2, with 8 bases that match TRBD1. Germline loops: CDR1 DFQATT, CDR2 SNEGSKA (reference sequence). The CDR3 loop spans 13 amino acids. CDR3 sequence (DNA): TGCAGTGCTAGAGGACAGGGGAACTATGGCCACACCTTC. Translating it yields CSARGQGNYGHTF.

In regard to this clonotype: A much larger clone lies one base from this, so it may be a read error. The gene calls are TRBV7-2 and TRBJ2-7; D is unclear. Trimming shortened V by 5 bases and J by 2 bases, and 16 bases separated the two germline ends. CDR1 SGHTA and CDR2 FQGNSA come from the germline V gene. The CDR3 spans 15 residues. The CDR3 nucleotides read TGTGCCAGCAGCGACGGGCGGTACCCAGCCTACGAGCAGTACTTC. It yields the protein CASSDGRYPAYEQYF.

This clonotype appeared a few times. With a much larger clone just one base away, this may be a read error. The rearrangement links TRBV29-1 to TRBJ2-4; D is uncertain. Trimming removed 8 bases from V and 9 bases from J, with 17 bases in between. The CDR3 totals 12 residues. CDR1 is SQVTM and CDR2 is ANQGSEA in the germline V gene. The CDR3 protein is CSLVSVDGIQYF. CDR3 in DNA: TGCAGCCTTGTGTCTGTGGATGGCATTCAGTACTTC.

The chain couples TRBV20-1 to TRBJ2-1, with 8 bases that match TRBD2. TRBJ2-7 matches the DNA end more closely, so the J call is doubtful. Germline CDR1 reads DFQATT; CDR2 reads SNEGSKA (reference sequence). The CDR3 totals 15 residues. The CDR3 DNA reads TGCAGTGCTAGAGATAGCGGGACCCCCGACAATGAGCAGTACTTC. This encodes CSARDSGTPDNEQYF.

This clonotype appeared many times. The chain combines TRBV29-1 with TRBJ2-1, with D tentatively TRBD2 (6 bases). The CDR3 spans 13 residues. CDR1 is SQVTM, CDR2 ANQGSEA, per germline. V lost 5 bases and J 3 bases, leaving 11 bases between the germline ends. The CDR3 DNA is TGCAGCGTTTTTCGGGGGAACTACAATGAGCAGTTCTTC. Translating gives CSVFRGNYNEQFF.

V usage is TRBV2 and J usage is TRBJ2-1, with 10 bases matching TRBD2. Germline assignment: CDR1 SNHLY and CDR2 FYNNEI. The CDR3 has 14 amino acids. V was pared by 8 bases and J by 9 bases, with 10 bases of the junction left unmatched. The CDR3: CASAGSSGRVEQFF. The DNA for the CDR3 is TGTGCCAGCGCAGGTTCTAGCGGGAGAGTTGAGCAGTTCTTC.

V is TRBV2 and J is TRBJ2-1, with a weak D call TRBD1 (6 bases). From germline, CDR1 is SNHLY and CDR2 FYNNEI. This CDR3 spans 14 amino acids. Trimming took off 5 bases at V and 5 bases at J, with 13 bases between the two ends. The CDR3 nucleotides are TGTGCCAGCAGTTCACAGGGCGGACACAATGAGCAGTTCTTC. Protein product: CASSSQGGHNEQFF.

This clonotype was counted only a few times. J is TRBJ2-3 and V is TRBV5-1; 11 positions agree with TRBD1. Germline assignment: CDR1 SGHRS and CDR2 YFSETQ. J gave up 10 bases and V 4 bases, and 8 bases lay outside the gene matches. This CDR3 has 14 amino acids. CDR3 nucleotide sequence: TGCGCCAGCAGCAGGGACAGGGGGTTTCAGGCGCAGTATTTT. It codes for CASSRDRGFQAQYF.

The rearrangement uses TRBV7-2 and TRBJ2-5; D is ambiguous. CDR1 is SGHTA, CDR2 FQGNSA, per germline. Trimming cost V 5 bases and J 9 bases, with 13 bases left between them. The CDR3 consists of 12 residues. The chain's CDR3 is CASSAAAWAQYF. The CDR3 nucleotides are TGTGCCAGCAGCGCCGCGGCTTGGGCCCAGTACTTC.

The chain employs TRBV27 and TRBJ1-2; 9 bases are shared with TRBD1. After removal of 5 bases from V and 4 bases from J, the junction contained 8 bases not matched to a gene. Germline loops: CDR1 MNHEY, CDR2 SMNVEV (reference sequence). The CDR3 consists of 15 residues. In DNA form, the CDR3 reads TGTGCCAGCAGTCCCGGACAGGGGCATTCCTATGGCTACACCTTC. Its translation: CASSPGQGHSYGYTF.

This clonotype was seen only a few times. This chain links TRBV20-1 with TRBJ2-5; D could derive from TRBD1 or TRBD2 (5 bases each). Judging by the DNA end, TRBJ2-7 fits better; the J call may be wrong. The CDR3 covers 12 residues. The germline V gene encodes CDR1 DFQATT and CDR2 SNEGSKA (reference sequence). The chain's CDR3 is CSAPLSGGEQYF. CDR3 bases: TGCAGTGCACCGCTCTCTGGGGGCGAGCAGTACTTC.

Turning to this clonotype: This may be a read error: a much more frequent sequence differs by one nucleotide. V gene TRBV7-9 combines with J gene TRBJ2-7; D is possibly TRBD2 (5 bases). The CDR3 contains 15 residues. V dropped 0 bases and J dropped 5 bases, with 14 bases sitting between them. Per germline, CDR1 SEHNR and CDR2 FQNEAQ (reference sequence). CDR3 region: CASSLADGVGDEQYF. The CDR3 DNA sequence: TGTGCCAGCAGCTTAGCGGACGGGGTTGGGGACGAGCAGTACTTC.

A few counts support this clonotype. The CDR3 sequence: CASSQDMAGGSTDTQYF. CDR3 DNA: TGCGCCAGCAGCCAAGATATGGCGGGGGGCAGCACAGATACGCAGTATTTT. The rearrangement joins TRBV4-1 to TRBJ2-3; TRBD2 matches 8 bases. The CDR3 sequence is 17 residues long. Germline values: CDR1 MGHRA, CDR2 YSYEKL. Trimming took 0 bases from V and 0 from J; bases not matched to a gene: 5.

This clonotype was counted a few times. The gene calls are TRBV7-2 and TRBJ2-4; 7 bases map to TRBD1. Looked up from germline, CDR1 is SGHTA and CDR2 is FQGNSA. The CDR3 is 17 amino acids. The junction had 5 bases not matched to a gene; V was cut back by 0 bases and J by 0 bases. CDR3 amino acids: CASSLASTGVAKNIQYF. As DNA, the CDR3 is TGTGCCAGCAGCTTAGCGAGTACAGGGGTAGCCAAAAACATTCAGTACTTC.

This clonotype turned up a few times. This CDR3 reads CSVVGQSADEQFF. The CDR3 DNA reads TGCAGCGTTGTAGGTCAGAGTGCCGATGAGCAGTTCTTC. The rearrangement joins TRBV29-1 to TRBJ2-1; D remains unclear. CDR3 size: 13 residues. Trimming removed 4 bases at V and 8 bases at J, with 15 bases between. CDR1 and CDR2 (germline): SQVTM, ANQGSEA.

V usage is TRBV7-2 and J usage is TRBJ2-1; the match to TRBD2 covers 8 bases. Germline values: CDR1 SGHTA, CDR2 FQGNSA. The V gene end was trimmed by 1 base and the J gene end by 8 bases; junction bases not matched to a gene: 7. The CDR3 runs to 15 residues. CDR3 loop: CASSLGGTRPDEQFF. The CDR3 DNA sequence: TGTGCCAGCAGCTTAGGCGGGACTAGGCCTGATGAGCAGTTCTTC.

This clonotype was found many times. The chain carries TRBV20-1 and TRBJ2-7; 9 nucleotides line up with TRBD1. The ends lost 5 bases at V and 3 bases at J; junction bases unmatched: 8. Germline V gene lookup returns CDR1 DFQATT and CDR2 SNEGSKA (reference sequence). The CDR3 totals 14 residues. CDR3 loop: CSAPGQGPLYEQYF. The CDR3 DNA is TGCAGTGCTCCTGGACAGGGGCCTCTCTACGAGCAGTACTTC.

As concerns this clonotype: Given a much more abundant clone one base away, this may be a read error. The chain combines TRBV20-1 with TRBJ2-5; D could derive from TRBD1 or TRBD2 (5 bases each). CDR1 is DFQATT, CDR2 SNEGSKA, per germline (reference sequence). The CDR3 length is 13 residues. DNA of the CDR3: TGCAGTGCTTCCGGGACGAGTCAAGAGACCCGGTACTTC. Amino acid sequence: CSASGTSQETRYF.

This clonotype was seen a handful of times. The V and J genes are TRBV18 and TRBJ1-5, with a weak D call TRBD1 (5 bases). The germline gives CDR1 KGHSH, CDR2 LQKENI. CDR3 length: 13 amino acids. Trimming removed 5 bases at V and 6 bases at J, with 11 bases between. The chain's CDR3 is CASSWGERQPQHF. The CDR3 DNA reads as TGTGCCAGCTCATGGGGGGAGCGTCAGCCCCAGCATTTT.

J is TRBJ2-7 and V is TRBV14; 9 nucleotides match TRBD1. Germline V gives CDR1 SGHDN, CDR2 FVKESK. V lost 1 base, J lost 4 bases, and 8 bases stayed unmatched. The CDR3 sequence is 16 residues long. This chain's CDR3 is CASSQVSQGARYEQYF. As DNA, the CDR3 is TGTGCCAGCAGCCAAGTGTCACAGGGGGCAAGATACGAGCAGTACTTC.

This sequence joins TRBV7-9 and TRBJ1-4; 9 nucleotides line up with TRBD1. Germline V gene lookup returns CDR1 SEHNR and CDR2 FQNEAQ (reference sequence). CDR3 length equals 15 residues. J was trimmed by 2 bases and V by 6 bases; bases with no gene match: 4. The CDR3 here is CASRRGTGTNEKLFF. CDR3 nucleotide sequence: TGTGCCAGCAGGAGAGGGACAGGGACTAATGAAAAACTGTTTTTT.

Many counts were recorded for this clonotype. The V gene is TRBV12-3 or TRBV12-4, the J gene TRBJ2-4; perhaps TRBD1 as D (6 bases). The CDR3 extends over 14 amino acids. V was trimmed by 6 bases and J by 2 bases, leaving 11 bases between them. CDR3 residues: CASRLTGTKNIQYF. CDR3 DNA: TGTGCCAGCAGGCTCACAGGGACCAAAAACATTCAGTACTTC.

The chain combines TRBV6-6 with TRBJ2-1; no clear D gene. V lost 1 base and J lost 0, with 10 bases in between. The CDR3 has 16 residues. Germline V CDR1 and CDR2: MNHNY, SVGAGI (reference sequence). The CDR3 DNA reads as TGTGCCAGCAGTTACTTGGGCGTTAGCTCCTACAATGAGCAGTTCTTC. Encoded protein: CASSYLGVSSYNEQFF.

The CDR3 region has the DNA TGTGCCAGCAGCCCCCTCAAGGTGCGGATTAGCGCAGATACGCAGTATTTT. As protein: CASSPLKVRISADTQYF. The rearrangement uses TRBV12-3 or TRBV12-4 and TRBJ2-3; the D gene is possibly TRBD2 (5 bases). The CDR3 contains 17 residues. V lost 6 bases and J 4 bases, leaving 23 bases between the germline ends.

The chain carries TRBV9 and TRBJ2-1, with 13 positions matching TRBD2. The J segment lost 9 bases and the V segment lost 3 bases, leaving 9 bases of the junction unmatched. The V gene's germline CDR1 is SGDLS and CDR2 YYNGEE. There are 16 residues in the CDR3. The CDR3 protein is CASSAGLAGAYSEQFF. CDR3 nucleotide sequence: TGTGCCAGCAGCGCAGGACTAGCGGGGGCCTATAGTGAGCAGTTCTTC. The variable domain in full, with the rest retrieved from reference TRBV9 and TRBJ2-1, is DSGVTQTPKHLITATGQRVTLRCSPRSGDLSVYWYQQSLDQGLQFLIQYYNGEERAKGNILERFSAQQFPDLHSELNLSSLELGDSALYFCASSAGLAGAYSEQFFGPGTRLTVL.

The chain carries TRBV12-5 and TRBJ2-2; 9 nucleotides match TRBD1. Looked up from germline, CDR1 is LGHNT and CDR2 is FRNRAP. The CDR3 consists of 15 residues. The J segment lost 7 bases and the V segment lost 6 bases, leaving 9 bases of the junction unmatched. CDR3 region: CASGPGQGGNGELFF. The DNA of the CDR3 is TGTGCTAGTGGCCCGGGACAGGGCGGGAACGGGGAGCTGTTTTTT.

This clonotype was seen just once. V gene TRBV4-1 combines with J gene TRBJ2-3, with D perhaps matching TRBD2 (6 bases). Germline assignment: CDR1 MGHRA and CDR2 YSYEKL. Trimming left V 4 bases short and J 3 bases short, with 14 bases between. The CDR3 spans 15 residues. Here the CDR3 reads CASSRRDAGTDTQYF. As DNA, the CDR3 is TGCGCCAGCAGCCGAAGGGACGCGGGGACAGATACGCAGTATTTT.

The chain uses TRBV12-3 or TRBV12-4 and TRBJ2-7; D not resolved. V was pared by 7 bases and J by 2 bases, with 12 bases between. The CDR3 sequence is 13 residues long. The CDR3 protein is CASTSSPPYEQYF. For the CDR3, the DNA is TGTGCCAGCACCTCCAGTCCTCCCTACGAGCAGTACTTC.